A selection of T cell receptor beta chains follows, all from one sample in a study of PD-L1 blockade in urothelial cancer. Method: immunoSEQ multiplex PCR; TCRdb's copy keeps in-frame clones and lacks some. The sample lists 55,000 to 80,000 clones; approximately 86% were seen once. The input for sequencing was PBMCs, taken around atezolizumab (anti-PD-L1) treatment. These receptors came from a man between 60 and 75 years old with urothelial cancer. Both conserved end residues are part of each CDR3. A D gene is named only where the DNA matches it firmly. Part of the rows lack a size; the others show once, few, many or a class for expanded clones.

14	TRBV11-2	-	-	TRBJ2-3	TGTGCCAGCAGCTTGGCCGAGGCCACAGATACGCAGTATTTT	CASSLAEATDTQYF
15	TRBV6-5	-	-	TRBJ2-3	TGTGCCAGCAGCCGCCATTACGGTAGCACAGATACGCAGTATTTT	CASSRHYGSTDTQYF
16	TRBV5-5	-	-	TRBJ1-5	TGTGCCAGCAGCTTCTCCGGTGGGCGTAGCAATCAGCCCCAGCATTTT	CASSFSGGRSNQPQHF
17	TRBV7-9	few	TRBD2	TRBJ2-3	TGTGCCAGCAGCTTAGCGGCTAGCGGGGGACTAACAGATACGCAGTATTTT	CASSLAASGGLTDTQYF
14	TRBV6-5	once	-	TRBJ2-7	TGTGCCAGCAGTCAGGGCTTCGGATACGGCGAGCAGTACTTC	CASSQGFGYGEQYF
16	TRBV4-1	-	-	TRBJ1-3	TGCGCCAGCAGCCAGGGTTTTGCGGTTAATGGAAACACCATATATTTT	CASSQGFAVNGNTIYF
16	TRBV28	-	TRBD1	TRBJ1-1	TGTGCCAGCAGCCTGGCAGGACAGGGTCTGGGCACTGAAGCTTTCTTT	CASSLAGQGLGTEAFF
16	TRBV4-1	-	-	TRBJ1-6	TGCGCCAGCAGCCGGGCACAGGAGGGGCAAGATTCACCCCTCCACTTT	CASSRAQEGQDSPLHF
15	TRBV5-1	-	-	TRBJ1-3	TGCGCCAGCAGCTTGGGCAGGGTTTCTGGAAACACCATATATTTT	CASSLGRVSGNTIYF
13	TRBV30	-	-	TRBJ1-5	TGTGCCTGGAGTGTGCAGGGTTTTCAGCCCCAGCATTTT	CAWSVQGFQPQHF
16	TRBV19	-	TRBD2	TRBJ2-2	TGTGCCAGTAGTATCTCAGCGGGGGCGAACACCGGGGAGCTGTTTTTT	CASSISAGANTGELFF
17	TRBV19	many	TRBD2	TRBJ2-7	TGTGCCAGTAGTACCGGGGGACTAGCGGGGGATTCCTACGAGCAGTACTTC	CASSTGGLAGDSYEQYF
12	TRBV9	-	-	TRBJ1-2	TGTGCCAGCAGCGTAGGAGTCGGTGGCTACACCTTC	CASSVGVGGYTF
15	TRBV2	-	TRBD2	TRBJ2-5	TGTGCCAGCGGGTCTAGCGGGGGGGCCACGGAGACCCAGTACTTC	CASGSSGGATETQYF
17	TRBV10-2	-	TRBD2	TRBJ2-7	TGCGCCAGCAGTGAGTCGTTGGGCGGGGGGTTCTCCTACGAGCAGTACTTC	CASSESLGGGFSYEQYF
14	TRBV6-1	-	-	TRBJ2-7	TGTGCCAGCAGTGAGGCGGGGTCCCTCGGCGAGCAGTACTTC	CASSEAGSLGEQYF
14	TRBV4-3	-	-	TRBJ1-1	TGCGCCAGCAGCCAGCTACAGGGGAACACTGAAGCTTTCTTT	CASSQLQGNTEAFF
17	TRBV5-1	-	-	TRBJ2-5	TGCGCCAGCAGCCCGTCCTGGGGGGGCGAGGAGAAAGAGACCCAGTACTTC	CASSPSWGGEEKETQYF
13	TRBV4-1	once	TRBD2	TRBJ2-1	TGCGCCAGCAGCCCAGGACTAGCACCCCAGCAGTTCTTC	CASSPGLAPQQFF
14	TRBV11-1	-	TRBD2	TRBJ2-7	TGTGCCAGCTCCAGAGTAGCGGGGGGATACGAGCAGTACTTC	CASSRVAGGYEQYF
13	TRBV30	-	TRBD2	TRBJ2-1	TGTGCCCTACCTGCGGCGGGGGGTAGAGAGCAGTTCTTC	CALPAAGGREQFF
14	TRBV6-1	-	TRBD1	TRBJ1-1	TGTGCCAGCAGTGGACAGGGACGTGGCACTGAAGCTTTCTTT	CASSGQGRGTEAFF
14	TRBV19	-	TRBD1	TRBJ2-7	TGTGCCAGTAGAAGGGACAGACACTCCTACGAGCAGTACTTC	CASRRDRHSYEQYF
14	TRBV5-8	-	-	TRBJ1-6	TGTGCCAGCAGCTTCTCTCAGAATAATTCACCCCTCCACTTT	CASSFSQNNSPLHF
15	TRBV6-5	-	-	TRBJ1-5	TGTGCCAGCAGTCTCCTGGGGGACAATAATCAGCCCCAGCATTTT	CASSLLGDNNQPQHF
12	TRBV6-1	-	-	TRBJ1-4	TGTGCCAGCGCGGGAGTTCGGGAAAAACTGTTTTTT	CASAGVREKLFF
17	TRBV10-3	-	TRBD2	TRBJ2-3	TGTGCCATCAGTGGCCGGTGGAGCGGGGGGGCAACAGATACGCAGTATTTT	CAISGRWSGGATDTQYF
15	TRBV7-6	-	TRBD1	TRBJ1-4	TGTGCCAGCAGCTCAATGGGACAGGGGGGTGAAAAACTGTTTTTT	CASSSMGQGGEKLFF
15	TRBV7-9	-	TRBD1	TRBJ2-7	TGTGCCAGCAGCTTAGCCGGGACAGACTCCTACGAGCAGTACTTC	CASSLAGTDSYEQYF
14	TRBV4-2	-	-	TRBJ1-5	TGTGCCAGCAGCCAAGACAGGGAAGTTGGGCCCCAGCATTTT	CASSQDREVGPQHF
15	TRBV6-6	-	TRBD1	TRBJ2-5	TGTGCCAGCAGTACAGAGACAGGGGGCAGGGAGACCCAGTACTTC	CASSTETGGRETQYF
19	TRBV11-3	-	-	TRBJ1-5	TGTGCCAGCAGCCATTCACGGGCGGTACAGCAGGGCCCCAATCAGCCCCAGCATTTT	CASSHSRAVQQGPNQPQHF
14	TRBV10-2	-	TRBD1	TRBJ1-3	TGCGCCAGCAGCCGCGGGACAGATGGAAACACCATATATTTT	CASSRGTDGNTIYF
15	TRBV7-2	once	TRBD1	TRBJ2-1	TGTGCCAGCAGCTTCCGGGACAGGGGGCTCAATGAGCAGTTCTTC	CASSFRDRGLNEQFF
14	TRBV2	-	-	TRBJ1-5	TGTGCCAGCAGCTGGGGGGGCAGCAATCAGCCCCAGCATTTT	CASSWGGSNQPQHF
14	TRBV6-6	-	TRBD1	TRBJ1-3	TGTGCCAGCAGGAAGACAGGGGATGGAAACACCATATATTTT	CASRKTGDGNTIYF
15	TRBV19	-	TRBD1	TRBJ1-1	TGTGCCAGTAGTTCGCCCGGACAGGGTTTCACTGAAGCTTTCTTT	CASSSPGQGFTEAFF